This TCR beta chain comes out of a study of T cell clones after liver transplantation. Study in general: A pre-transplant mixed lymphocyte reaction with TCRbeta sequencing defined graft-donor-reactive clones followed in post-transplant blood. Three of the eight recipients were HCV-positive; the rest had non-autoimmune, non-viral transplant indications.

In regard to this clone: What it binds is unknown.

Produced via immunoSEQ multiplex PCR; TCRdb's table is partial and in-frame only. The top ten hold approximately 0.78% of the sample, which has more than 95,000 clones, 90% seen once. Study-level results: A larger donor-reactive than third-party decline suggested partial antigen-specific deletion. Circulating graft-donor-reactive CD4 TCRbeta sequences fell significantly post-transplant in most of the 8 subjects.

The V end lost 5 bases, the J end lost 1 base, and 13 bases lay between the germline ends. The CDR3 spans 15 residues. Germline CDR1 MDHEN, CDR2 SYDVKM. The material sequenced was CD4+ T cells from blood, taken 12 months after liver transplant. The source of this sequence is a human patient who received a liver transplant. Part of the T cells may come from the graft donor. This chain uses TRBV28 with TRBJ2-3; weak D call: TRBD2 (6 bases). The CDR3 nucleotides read TGTGCCAGCAGTCCCTTCGGGAGAGGCACAGATACGCAGTATTTT. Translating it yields CASSPFGRGTDTQYF. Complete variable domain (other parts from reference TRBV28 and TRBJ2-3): DVKVTQSSRYLVKRTGEKVFLECVQDMDHENMFWYRQDPGLGLRLIYFSYDVKMKEKGDIPEGYSVSREKKERFSLILESASTNQTSMYLCASSPFGRGTDTQYFGPGTRLTVL.